A selection of T cell receptor beta chains follows, all from one sample in a study of long-term antiretroviral therapy in people with HIV. The assay was immunoSEQ multiplex PCR, and TCRdb's table has in-frame clones only and misses some. The table includes 30,000 to 40,000 clones, nearly 90% detected once. Sequencing used unsorted PBMCs, obtained 1.1 years after starting antiretroviral therapy. Receptors originate from a man younger than 30 with HIV. Each CDR3 is given with its conserved first and last residue. A D gene is named only where the DNA matches it firmly. Clone size, where shown, is once, few, many, or a class for clones that have expanded.

NA | TRBJ1-4 | NA | TRBV5-4 | TGTGCCAGCAGCAAAGGGCAGGGGAATGAAAAACTGTTTTTT | CASSKGQGNEKLFF
NA | TRBJ2-6 | NA | TRBV27 | TGTGCCAGCAGTCCCCCGAGCTCTGGGGCCAACGTCCTGACTTTC | CASSPPSSGANVLTF
few | TRBJ2-5 | TRBD2 | TRBV5-4 | TGTGCCAGCAGCTTGGTGGTAGCGGGACAAGAGACCCAGTACTTC | CASSLVVAGQETQYF
few | TRBJ1-5 | TRBD1 | TRBV19 | TGTGCCAGTAGTTCGATTCCGGGACAGGGCTCCCAGCCCCAGCATTTT | CASSSIPGQGSQPQHF
once | TRBJ2-3 | NA | TRBV27 | TGTGCCAGCAGTTTATTGGGGCGTGTGGTTCCAGATACGCAGTATTTT | CASSLLGRVVPDTQYF
NA | TRBJ2-1 | TRBD2 | TRBV5-6 | TGTGCCAGCAGCTATGGACTAGCGGGGGAGCAGTTCTTC | CASSYGLAGEQFF
NA | TRBJ2-7 | NA | TRBV21-1 | TGTGCCAGCAGCAAAGACAACCCTACTATCCAAGTACCTCCGGGACCCTACGAGCAGTACTTC | CASSKDNPTIQVPPGPYEQYF
NA | TRBJ1-2 | NA | TRBV7-9 | TGTGCCAGCAGCTTACTTCTAGGCCGGGGGGCGCGCGGCTACACCTTC | CASSLLLGRGARGYTF
NA | TRBJ1-1 | NA | TRBV27 | TGTGCCAGCAGAAGATGGACAAAGATGAACACTGAAGCTTTCTTT | CASRRWTKMNTEAFF
NA | TRBJ2-7 | NA | TRBV11-3 | TGTGCCAGCAGCTTGGTGGAGGGACATACTTACGAGCAGTACTTC | CASSLVEGHTYEQYF
NA | TRBJ1-5 | NA | TRBV6-5 | TGTGCCAGCATAGCAGGACCGCGCAATGAGCCCCAGCATTTT | CASIAGPRNEPQHF
NA | TRBJ1-5 | TRBD1 | TRBV7-2 | TGTGCCAGCAGCCCCGGACAGGAATCTTTTAGCAATCAGCCCCAGCATTTT | CASSPGQESFSNQPQHF
NA | TRBJ1-2 | NA | TRBV4-1 | TGCGCCAGCAGCCAAGACTCCGGGGCAGGCTATGGCTACACCTTC | CASSQDSGAGYGYTF
NA | TRBJ2-3 | NA | TRBV30 | TGTGCCTGGAGCGGCGTGGTGGTGGGCCCAGATACGCAGTATTTT | CAWSGVVVGPDTQYF
NA | TRBJ2-5 | NA | TRBV19 | TGTGCCAGTAGTGCCCGGGATATTACACAAGAGACCCAGTACTTC | CASSARDITQETQYF
NA | TRBJ1-2 | TRBD1 | TRBV5-5 | TGTGCCAGCAGCTTGGCCAAGAGGGGGCCGGGCTATGGCTACACCTTC | CASSLAKRGPGYGYTF
NA | TRBJ1-2 | NA | TRBV2 | TGTGCCAGCAGTGAATCAAGGGGAGGCTATGGCTACACCTTC | CASSESRGGYGYTF
NA | TRBJ1-2 | NA | TRBV9 | TGTGCCAGCAGCGTAGAGCCCGGGACTAACTATGGCTACACCTTC | CASSVEPGTNYGYTF
NA | TRBJ2-3 | NA | TRBV7-9 | TGTGCCAGCAGCTTCGATAGCGCAGATACGCAGTATTTT | CASSFDSADTQYF
NA | TRBJ2-7 | TRBD1 | TRBV5-5 | TGTGCCAGCAGCCCTTACGGACAGGATTACTACGAGCAGTACTTC | CASSPYGQDYYEQYF
NA | TRBJ2-7 | NA | TRBV5-1 | TGCGCCAGCAGCTTGGACATTTCCTACGAGCAGTACTTC | CASSLDISYEQYF
NA | TRBJ1-6 | NA | TRBV4-3 | TGCGCCAGCAGCGCCACAGGGAGGTCACCCCTCCACTTT | CASSATGRSPLHF
NA | TRBJ2-3 | TRBD1 | TRBV7-3 | TGTGCCAGCAGCTTAAACAGGGGGCGTGATACGCAGTATTTT | CASSLNRGRDTQYF
NA | TRBJ2-7 | NA | TRBV28 | TGTGCCAGCAGCCCCCCCCAGCGGGCCTACGAGCAGTACTTC | CASSPPQRAYEQYF
NA | TRBJ2-3 | NA | TRBV11-2 | TGTGCCAGCAGCTTAGACGTTCCAGATACGCAGTATTTT | CASSLDVPDTQYF
NA | TRBJ2-3 | NA | TRBV2 | TGTGCCAGCAGGGCTTTCCGGGACTCCCTGAGAAGGGGCACAGATACGCAGTATTTT | CASRAFRDSLRRGTDTQYF
once | TRBJ2-5 | TRBD2 | TRBV5-6 | TGTGCCAGCAGCTTGTGGGCTAGCGGAAATCAAGAGACCCAGTACTTC | CASSLWASGNQETQYF
NA | TRBJ1-1 | TRBD1 | TRBV10-1 | TGCGCCAGCAGTTATACCCGGGACAGGGGGCTCACTGAAGCTTTCTTT | CASSYTRDRGLTEAFF
NA | TRBJ2-6 | NA | TRBV4-3 | TGCGCCAGCAGCCAAGATGTGACATCTGGGGCCAACGTCCTGACTTTC | CASSQDVTSGANVLTF
NA | TRBJ2-6 | NA | TRBV5-6 | TGTGCCAGCAGCTTGATGACTTCTGGGGCCAACGTCCTGACTTTC | CASSLMTSGANVLTF
NA | TRBJ2-1 | TRBD2 | TRBV27 | TGTGCCAGCAGTTCGGGACTAGCGGGTTTTAATGAGCAGTTCTTC | CASSSGLAGFNEQFF
NA | TRBJ2-7 | TRBD1 | TRBV30 | TGTGCCTGGCGTACAGGGGGTTACCCCTACGAGCAGTACTTC | CAWRTGGYPYEQYF
NA | TRBJ2-7 | NA | TRBV9 | TGTGCCAGCAGCCCTGACGGGAGCTCCTACGAGCAGTACTTC | CASSPDGSSYEQYF
NA | TRBJ1-2 | NA | TRBV4-1 | TGCGCCAGCAGCCAACTAGCCAACGACGATAACTATGGCTACACCTTC | CASSQLANDDNYGYTF
NA | TRBJ2-5 | TRBD2 | TRBV29-1 | TGCAGCGTTTTAGACCCCCTAGCGGGAGGCCAGTACTTC | CSVLDPLAGGQYF
NA | TRBJ1-6 | NA | TRBV4-2 | TGTGCCAGCAGCCAGGCCCAGGGGCCTCCGGTCCACTTT | CASSQAQGPPVHF
NA | TRBJ1-1 | NA | TRBV30 | TGTGCCTGGAGTAACGCATTCGCGGGGTCTGAAGCTTTCTTT | CAWSNAFAGSEAFF
NA | TRBJ2-1 | NA | TRBV5-4 | TGTGCCAGCAGCTTGGGGGGCCAGGGAGTCCATGAGCAGTTCTTC | CASSLGGQGVHEQFF
NA | TRBJ1-1 | TRBD1 | TRBV4-1 | TGCGCCAGCAGCCAAGACGGCCAGGGGGCGATTGAAGCTTTCTTT | CASSQDGQGAIEAFF
NA | TRBJ1-1 | NA | TRBV30 | TGTGCCAGGAATACCGAGTTCGGGACTGAAGCTTTCTTT | CARNTEFGTEAFF
NA | TRBJ2-1 | NA | TRBV28 | TGTGCCAGCAGTAGGGGCGGGGAGGTAGGATACAATGAGCAGTTCTTC | CASSRGGEVGYNEQFF